Listed here are 28 T cell receptor beta chains from one sample, sequenced in a study of T cells in Graves' hyperthyroidism and ophthalmopathy. Amplified regions were TCR beta CDR3 sequences from RNA transcripts. The HTBI primer set served for first-round RT-PCR of the TCR CDR3. TCRdb processed the multiplex PCR reads anew with MiXCR; each CDR3 protein has one entry. The sample yields some 700,000 distinct CDR3 sequences, 15% to 20% seen once. The sequenced material came from blood. These receptors were collected from a man in his fifties or sixties with Graves' hyperthyroidism.

This clonotype has only a few counts. The chain combines TRBV24-1 with TRBJ2-2, with D tentatively TRBD1 (6 bases). CDR3 size: 14 residues. Germline loops: CDR1 KGHDR, CDR2 SFDVKD. V was pared by 5 bases and J by 6 bases, with 12 bases between. CDR3 region: CATSALGASGELFF. CDR3 bases: TGTGCCACCAGTGCGTTGGGGGCGTCCGGGGAGCTGTTTTTT.

This clonotype was seen many times. The chain employs TRBV12-3 or TRBV12-4 and TRBJ1-4; D is perhaps TRBD1 (5 bases). V lost 3 bases to trimming and J lost 6 bases, with 11 bases between them. The CDR3 length is 14 residues. The CDR3 region is CASSFSGLYEKLFF. The CDR3 coding sequence is TGTGCCAGCAGTTTTTCAGGGCTGTATGAAAAACTGTTTTTT.

The chain combines TRBV7-9 with TRBJ2-4, with a weak D call TRBD2 (6 bases). Per germline, CDR1 SEHNR and CDR2 FQNEAQ (reference sequence). The CDR3 sequence is 20 residues long. V lost 0 bases to trimming and J lost 0 bases, with 21 bases between them. The CDR3 here is CASSLAGDFPRGVAKNIQYF. CDR3 DNA sequence: TGTGCCAGCAGCTTAGCAGGGGACTTTCCCCGTGGGGTAGCCAAAAACATTCAGTACTTC.

This clonotype occurred many times. The V gene is TRBV7-2, the J gene TRBJ2-7, with TRBD2 as a possible D gene (6 bases). The germline V gene encodes CDR1 SGHTA and CDR2 FQGNSA. Trimming removed 5 bases at V and 3 bases at J, with 17 bases between. The length of the CDR3 is 15 residues. Here the CDR3 DNA reads TGTGCCAGCAGCCTGGAGGGACCGACAATCTACGAGCAGTACTTC. It is translated as CASSLEGPTIYEQYF.

In this sample, this clonotype turned up many times. The rearrangement uses TRBV5-1 and TRBJ1-6, with a weak D call TRBD1 (5 bases). This CDR3 has 14 residues. Germline-derived CDR1 and CDR2 are SGHRS and YFSETQ. Trimming removed 0 bases at V and 7 bases at J, with 8 bases between. CDR3 protein: CASSLGQKNSPLHF. The DNA for the CDR3 is TGCGCCAGCAGCTTGGGACAGAAGAATTCACCCCTCCACTTT.

This clonotype was seen repeatedly, ten times or more. Relative to the germline gene, one junction end is altered; a read error may explain this. The rearrangement links TRBV12-3 or TRBV12-4 to TRBJ2-1, with a possible D match to TRBD2 (5 bases). This CDR3 has 14 amino acids. CDR3 sequence (DNA): TGTGCCAGCAGTCTAGCTGTGGGATACAATGAGCAGTTCTTC. The encoded protein is CASSLAVGYNEQFF.

The rearrangement joins TRBV11-2 to TRBJ2-1, with 10 bases aligning to TRBD2. V gave up 4 bases and J gave up 8 bases; unmatched junction bases: 8. The CDR3 totals 15 residues. Per germline, CDR1 SGHAT and CDR2 FQNNGV. The CDR3 region has the DNA TGTGCCAGCAGCTGGAGGACTAGCGGTTGGTATGAGCAGTTCTTC. Translation gives CASSWRTSGWYEQFF.

This clonotype was seen only a few times. The CDR3 loop reads CASSRLTSGSYEQYF. For the CDR3, the DNA is TGTGCCAGCAGCCGTCTGACTAGCGGGAGTTACGAGCAGTACTTC. The gene calls are TRBV28 and TRBJ2-7, with TRBD2 identical over 12 bases. Germline V gene lookup returns CDR1 MDHEN and CDR2 SYDVKM. Unmatched junction bases numbered 7, after V lost 6 bases and J lost 4 bases. The CDR3 loop spans 15 amino acids.

This clonotype has more than one count but fewer than ten. The chain carries TRBV2 and TRBJ1-4; tentative D call: TRBD1 (6 bases). V lost 8 bases, J lost 7 bases, and 11 bases lay in between. The CDR3 extends over 12 amino acids. Germline assignment: CDR1 SNHLY and CDR2 FYNNEI. Here the CDR3 reads CASRGQFEKLFF. The CDR3 bases are TGTGCCAGCCGAGGACAGTTTGAAAAACTGTTTTTT.

The V call is TRBV6-1, the J call TRBJ2-1, with unresolved D. V lost 6 bases, J lost 9 bases, and 12 bases lay in between. Germline V gene data show CDR1 as MNHNS and CDR2 as SASEGT. This CDR3 spans 12 amino acids. The CDR3 bases are TGTGCCAGCAGCCCGACCGGCATTGAGCAGTTCTTC. The encoded protein is CASSPTGIEQFF.

A few counts support this clonotype. A much larger clone lies a single base off, so this may be a read error. The J gene is TRBJ1-2, the V gene TRBV27, with a tentative D call TRBD1 (5 bases). The CDR3 is 13 residues long. Trimming pared 3 bases from V and 1 base from J, leaving 6 bases between. Germline loops: CDR1 MNHEY, CDR2 SMNVEV (reference sequence). The CDR3 region has the DNA TGTGCCAGCAGTTTCGGACATAACTATGGCTACACCTTC. Translation gives CASSFGHNYGYTF.

This chain links TRBV12-3 or TRBV12-4 with TRBJ2-5; D might be TRBD1 or TRBD2, each matching 5 bases. V shed 2 bases and J shed 0 bases, with 13 bases lying between them. There are 16 residues in the CDR3. CDR3 bases: TGTGCCAGCAGTTTATTTCGGGGCTCGTACCAAGAGACCCAGTACTTC. Protein product: CASSLFRGSYQETQYF.

The chain recombines TRBV12-3 or TRBV12-4 with TRBJ2-7; 8 bases match TRBD2. The CDR3 runs 15 residues. J lost 2 bases, V lost 6 bases, and 9 bases had no gene match. The CDR3 sequence: CASRPGGAVTYEQYF. The CDR3 nucleotides read TGTGCCAGCAGACCGGGGGGGGCGGTGACCTACGAGCAGTACTTC.

This clonotype was counted a few times. This rearrangement joins TRBV5-1 to TRBJ1-1; tentative D call: TRBD1 (5 bases). CDR3 length: 15 residues. Looked up from germline, CDR1 is SGHRS and CDR2 is YFSETQ. V was shortened by 4 bases and J by 1 base, with 14 bases between the two germline ends. The CDR3 here is CASSPGPGRNTEAFF. The CDR3, as DNA: TGCGCCAGCAGCCCGGGACCGGGAAGGAACACTGAAGCTTTCTTT.

This clonotype was observed many times. This chain uses TRBV11-2 with TRBJ2-7; 7 bases match TRBD1. Per the germline V gene, CDR1 is SGHAT and CDR2 is FQNNGV. This CDR3 spans 14 amino acids. V lost 5 bases, J lost 0 bases, and 4 bases stayed unmatched. CDR3 DNA: TGTGCCAGCAGCAGGGACAGAAACTCCTACGAGCAGTACTTC. Translation: CASSRDRNSYEQYF.

This clonotype appeared many times. The gene calls are TRBV7-2 and TRBJ2-3; 12 bases line up with TRBD2. CDR1 SGHTA and CDR2 FQGNSA come from the germline V gene. The CDR3 has 16 amino acids. After removal of 1 base from V and 5 bases from J, the junction contained 4 bases not matched to a gene. CDR3 region: CASSLGLAGGQDTQYF. The CDR3 nucleotides are TGTGCCAGCAGCTTAGGGCTAGCGGGAGGGCAAGATACGCAGTATTTT. Full variable domain (missing parts from reference TRBV7-2 and TRBJ2-3): GAGVSQSPSNKVTEKGKDVELRCDPISGHTALYWYRQSLGQGLEFLIYFQGNSAPDKSGLPSDRFSAERTGGSVSTLTIQRTQQEDSAVYLCASSLGLAGGQDTQYFGPGTRLTVL.

This chain uses TRBV24-1 with TRBJ2-3; perhaps TRBD1 as D (6 bases). The germline V gene has CDR1 KGHDR and CDR2 SFDVKD. Trimming shortened V by 4 bases and J by 6 bases, and 13 bases separated the two germline ends. This CDR3 comprises 14 residues. The CDR3 here is CATSDPTGIDTQYF. The CDR3 DNA sequence: TGTGCCACCAGTGACCCCACAGGGATCGATACGCAGTATTTT.

This clonotype was counted at least ten times. The chain joins TRBV7-9 to TRBJ1-1; D might be TRBD1 (5 bases). The CDR3 totals 14 residues. Trimming removed 4 bases at V and 6 bases at J, with 15 bases between. The germline CDR1 and CDR2 sequences are SEHNR and FQNEAQ (reference sequence). Here the CDR3 reads CASSSGTGVPEAFF. The DNA for the CDR3 is TGTGCCAGCAGCTCCGGGACGGGGGTCCCTGAAGCTTTCTTT. The complete variable domain, with remaining parts taken from reference TRBV7-9 and TRBJ1-1, reads DTGVSQNPRHKITKRGQNVTFRCDPISEHNRLYWYRQTLGQGPEFLTYFQNEAQLEKSRLLSDRFSAERPKGSFSTLEIQRTEQGDSAMYLCASSSGTGVPEAFFGQGTRLTVV.

This clonotype was seen ten or more times. The V and J genes are TRBV30 and TRBJ2-3; no clear D. The CDR3 sequence is 12 residues long. V lost 0 bases to trimming and J lost 1 base, with 2 bases between them. From germline, CDR1 is GTSNPN and CDR2 SVGIG (reference sequence). The CDR3 region is CAWSVGTDTQYF. The CDR3 DNA sequence: TGTGCCTGGAGTGTCGGCACAGATACGCAGTATTTT.

This clonotype has at least ten counts. The gene calls are TRBV6-1 and TRBJ1-5; D remains ambiguous. The length of the CDR3 is 13 residues. Germline V gene sequence: CDR1 MNHNS, CDR2 SASEGT. The germline V and J ends were trimmed by 6 bases and 7 bases, with 13 bases remaining between them. The CDR3: CASSLDRAQPQHF. The CDR3 nucleotides read TGTGCCAGCAGCCTCGACCGGGCCCAGCCCCAGCATTTT.

In its sample, this clonotype was seen a few times. The chain employs TRBV29-1 and TRBJ2-1; TRBD1 aligns across 8 bases. The CDR3 extends over 17 amino acids. CDR1 SQVTM and CDR2 ANQGSEA come from the germline V gene. The junction had 9 bases not matched to a gene; V was cut back by 1 base and J by 1 base. The CDR3 DNA reads TGCAGCGTTGAAGGTGGACAGGGCTTGAGGTCCTACAATGAGCAGTTCTTC. Its protein product is CSVEGGQGLRSYNEQFF.

The chain has TRBV20-1 and TRBJ2-6, with no clear D. The CDR3 is 15 residues long. CDR1 is DFQATT, CDR2 SNEGSKA, per germline (reference sequence). Deletions cut 3 bases from V and 0 bases from J, with 9 bases between. The CDR3 DNA sequence: TGCAGTGCTAGTCAACCGGACTCTGGGGCCAACGTCCTGACTTTC. Translating it yields CSASQPDSGANVLTF.

This clonotype has just a few counts. The chain has TRBV19 and TRBJ2-7; D assignment may be TRBD1 or TRBD2 (5 bases each). CDR3 length equals 14 residues. V was shortened by 3 bases and J by 3 bases, with 12 bases between the two germline ends. CDR1 is LNHDA, CDR2 SQIVND, per germline (reference sequence). CDR3 loop: CASSISGRNYEQYF. In DNA form, the CDR3 reads TGTGCCAGTAGTATTTCGGGACGCAACTACGAGCAGTACTTC.

This clonotype was seen at least ten times. The V and J genes are TRBV11-2 and TRBJ2-5; D not certain. This CDR3 has 14 residues. Germline-derived CDR1 and CDR2 are SGHAT and FQNNGV. Trimming took 5 bases from V and 1 from J, leaving 11 bases between them. CDR3 protein: CASSRAMGQETQYF. In DNA form, the CDR3 reads TGTGCCAGCAGCCGAGCGATGGGCCAAGAGACCCAGTACTTC.

This clonotype was detected many times. The chain has TRBV6-1 and TRBJ1-6; D may be TRBD1 (6 bases). Germline V gene lookup returns CDR1 MNHNS and CDR2 SASEGT. CDR3 length equals 14 residues. V shed 5 bases and J shed 7 bases, with 12 bases lying between them. The CDR3 DNA is TGTGCCAGCAGTCCCAGGGGTCGGAATTCACCCCTCCACTTT. As protein: CASSPRGRNSPLHF.

Many counts were recorded for this clonotype. Written as DNA, the CDR3 is TGTGCCAGCAGTTACTTTAAATCAGGAATGAATTCACCCCTCCACTTT. This codes for CASSYFKSGMNSPLHF. The chain is built from TRBV6-6 and TRBJ1-6; D unresolved. CDR3 length: 16 amino acids. CDR1 MNHNY and CDR2 SVGAGI come from the germline V gene (reference sequence). V was pared by 1 base and J by 7 bases, with 14 bases between.

This clonotype has a count of ten or more. CDR3 region: CSARLTQGIHEQYF. Here the CDR3 DNA reads TGCAGTGCCAGACTAACCCAGGGAATCCACGAGCAGTACTTC. This chain uses TRBV20-1 with TRBJ2-7, with D perhaps matching TRBD1 or TRBD2 (5 bases each). Germline CDR1 DFQATT, CDR2 SNEGSKA (reference sequence). V shed 6 bases and J shed 5 bases, with 20 bases lying between them. The CDR3 is made up of 14 amino acids.

This clonotype was recorded at least ten times. This rearrangement joins TRBV9 to TRBJ2-7; D gene ambiguous. From germline, CDR1 is SGDLS and CDR2 YYNGEE. The CDR3 totals 14 residues. V was cut by 4 bases and J by 0 bases, with 11 bases left in between. CDR3 DNA: TGTGCCAGCAGCCCAGATTCGAGCTCCTACGAGCAGTACTTC. Translating it yields CASSPDSSSYEQYF.